The TCR beta chain described here comes from a study of T cell changes during pregnancy in multiple sclerosis. Germline V CDR1 and CDR2: LNHDA, SQIVND (reference sequence). CDR3 length: 15 residues. Trimming stripped 2 bases from V and 0 bases from J, with 8 bases between. TCRdb keeps only in-frame clones here, not all; method: immunoSEQ multiplex PCR. The sample lists fewer than 40,000 clones, more than 85% occurring once. Sequencing used CD8+ T cells from peripheral blood mononuclear cells, obtained after pregnancy. The sequence was collected from a female donor with multiple sclerosis, enrolled in a pregnancy study. This chain connects TRBV19 to TRBJ1-5; no clear D gene. CDR3 nucleotide sequence: TGTGCCAGTAGTATAAAACAGACTAGCAATCAGCCCCAGCATTTT. Translation: CASSIKQTSNQPQHF. Filled out from reference TRBV19 and TRBJ1-5, the complete variable domain reads DGGITQSPKYLFRKEGQNVTLSCEQNLNHDAMYWYRQDPGQGLRLIYYSQIVNDFQKGDIAEGYSVSREKKESFPLTVTSAQKNPTAFYLCASSIKQTSNQPQHFGDGTRLSIL.